Presented here are 5 T cell receptor beta chains from one specimen sequenced in a study of identical twins (dated by TCRdb to the mid-2010s). Library generation was performed with 5' RACE. The sample was run on an Illumina HiSeq 2000. TCRdb reprocessing: public reads trimmed at Q25 with fastp, clones called with MiXCR, in-frame beta chains kept. Under each unique CDR3 protein, matching rows form one entry showing the most common genes and DNA. Recorded for this sample are 310,000 or so distinct CDR3 sequences; less than 9% of them occurred a single time. Roughly 2% of the sample goes to the ten largest clones. This sample was also put to use in a study of yellow fever vaccine responses in identical twins.

Source material: memory (CD45RO+) T cells sorted from blood. The cell subset or site label on this specimen signifies: CD45RO+ enriched T cells. All receptors derive from a woman younger than 30 in good health.

This clonotype came up many times. This chain connects TRBV3-1 to TRBJ2-7, with TRBD1 matching 9 bases. This CDR3 is built from 13 residues. V dropped 8 bases and J dropped 5; count of bases not matched to a gene: 7. Germline V gene sequence: CDR1 LGHDT, CDR2 YNNKEL (reference sequence). This CDR3 reads CASCRTGDDEQYF. For the CDR3, the DNA is TGTGCCAGCTGTCGGACAGGGGACGACGAGCAGTACTTC.

The chain uses TRBV20-1 and TRBJ1-2, with D uncertain. Germline lookup yields CDR1 DFQATT and CDR2 SNEGSKA (reference sequence). V lost 1 base, J lost 7 bases, and 10 bases lay in between. The CDR3 is made up of 12 amino acids. The CDR3, as DNA: TGCAGTGCTAGAGTGGCCATCGGTGGCTACACCTTC. Translated: CSARVAIGGYTF.

V is TRBV6-1 and J is TRBJ2-7; 12 nucleotides line up with TRBD2. From germline, CDR1 is MNHNS and CDR2 SASEGT. The CDR3 is 16 amino acids. V gave up 5 bases and J gave up 0 bases; unmatched junction bases: 5. DNA of the CDR3: TGTGCCAGCAGTAAACTAGCGGGGGGTCTCTCCTACGAGCAGTACGTC. As protein: CASSKLAGGLSYEQYV.

The CDR3 DNA follows: TGTGCCAGCAGCGAGGACAGGGCGGGTTCCTACAATGAGCAGTTCTTC. Protein product: CASSEDRAGSYNEQFF. J is TRBJ2-1 and V is TRBV5-4; 8 nucleotides agree with TRBD1. Germline loops: CDR1 SGHNT, CDR2 YYREEE (reference sequence). The J segment lost 1 base and the V segment lost 4 bases, leaving 7 bases of the junction unmatched. The CDR3 runs to 16 residues.

The chain carries TRBV2 and TRBJ2-4; 8 positions match TRBD2. Germline V gene sequence: CDR1 SNHLY, CDR2 FYNNEI. The CDR3 contains 17 residues. The V segment lost 2 bases and the J segment 1 base; nucleotides outside the gene matches: 7. The chain's CDR3 is CASSERGLVGAKNIQYF. The CDR3 bases are TGTGCCAGCAGTGAAAGGGGACTAGTTGGGGCCAAAAACATTCAGTACTTC.